This entry concerns a single T cell receptor beta chain. Its antigen is not known. The junction shows a germline mismatch at one end, possibly a read error. Germline loops: CDR1 SGHTA, CDR2 FQGNSA. The CDR3 is made up of 15 amino acids. The data originate from a study of T-cell memory formation after mild COVID-19. TCRdb independently ran MiXCR on the 5' RACE reads; one entry per CDR3 protein. The sample consists of over 150,000 distinct CDR3 sequences, over 20% of them appearing once. Regarding the study as a whole: Memory from before infection featured some responding clones, which suggests cross-reactive memory joined. The main location of contracting CD4+ clones was CM and EM, and that of contracting CD8+ clones was EMRA.

Input material: PBMCs or a T cell subset sorted from them (not recorded which). The genes are TRBV7-2 and TRBJ2-1, with 11 bases aligning to TRBD2. This sequence originates from an adult woman who had mild COVID-19 (a few samples of this study predate the infection). Cell type and time point are not known. CDR3 DNA sequence: TGTGCCAGCAGCTTTAGCGGGAGGGGGTACACTGAGCAGTTCTTC. Residues: CASSFSGRGYTEQFF. Looking up the rest from reference TRBV7-2 and TRBJ2-1 gives the full variable domain: GAGVSQSPSNKVTEKGKDVELRCDPISGHTALYWYRQSLGQGLEFLIYFQGNSAPDKSGLPSDRFSAERTGGSVSTLTIQRTQQEDSAVYLCASSFSGRGYTEQFFGPGTRLTVL.